This TCR beta chain was identified during a study of CD8 T cells in Susac syndrome. RNA, at about 0.5 to 1 ug, was reverse transcribed with random hexamers. MiXCR was run by TCRdb on the immunoSEQ multiplex PCR reads, yielding one entry per CDR3 protein. Of about 130,000 distinct CDR3 sequences listed, roughly 94% are singletons. Sequencing used CD4+ T cells from PBMCs. This clonotype was sampled from a human donor with multiple sclerosis.

The CDR3 DNA sequence: TGTGCCAGCAGTACCCGGGACAGGGTAGAAGCTTTCTTT. This translates into CASSTRDRVEAFF. The chain recombines TRBV27 with TRBJ1-1, with 9 nucleotides matching TRBD1. This CDR3 is built from 13 residues. CDR1 and CDR2 (germline): MNHEY, SMNVEV (reference sequence). J lost 8 bases, V lost 5 bases, and 6 bases had no gene match.